This T cell receptor beta chain was recovered during a study of T cell repertoires in cytomegalovirus infection. The CDR3 totals 15 residues. The V gene lost 4 bases and the J gene lost 4 bases, with 16 bases spanning the gap. Germline CDR1 is SGHTA and CDR2 is FQGNSA. Study-wide findings and caveats: The ex vivo response was dominated by HLA-C-restricted CMV-specific TCR beta clonotypes.

MiXCR, run by TCRdb on the reads, gives a single entry per CDR3 protein. The profile shows a few hundred thousand distinct CDR3 sequences, approximately 15% of them singletons. The table lists this clonotype with many counts. Its antigen is still unknown. J is TRBJ1-2 and V is TRBV7-2, with D tentatively TRBD1 (5 bases). Sequencing was carried out using CD8+ T cells from PBMCs. The sequence was obtained from a human donor in good health (CMV status not recorded). Some clones in this sample may be carry-over from other donors' samples. CDR3: CASSSNLQATYGYTF. For the CDR3, the DNA is TGTGCCAGCAGCTCTAACTTACAGGCGACCTATGGCTACACCTTC.